The TCR beta chain under discussion was sequenced for a study of T-cell reconstitution after alpha-beta-depleted transplantation in children. Study outcomes and limitations: Alpha-beta T cells about two months after transplant reportedly derived from several hundred expanded graft clones. Surviving thymic progenitors and recipient T cells were the source of high TCRbeta diversity at day 60 in some patients. T-cell counts and diversity at one year post-transplant came mainly from newly produced T cells.

As it was prepared, the TCRbeta library received unique molecular identifiers. Each CDR3 protein is one row after TCRdb ran MiXCR on the PCR reads. The sample shows about 300,000 distinct CDR3 sequences, over 7.5% of them seen only once. This clonotype came up a few times. Antigen specificity is unknown. This receptor was identified in a female patient aged 2-10 years who had a stem cell transplant for Fanconi anemia, so the T cells may come from the graft donor. The sample consisted of peripheral blood, taken 360 days after TCRalphabeta/CD19-depleted stem cell transplant.

The CDR3 protein is CAIRRVGKNIQYF. CDR3 sequence (DNA): TGTGCCATCCGGAGGGTCGGCAAAAACATTCAGTACTTC. The chain has TRBV2 and TRBJ2-4; weak D call: TRBD2 (6 bases). Germline lookup yields CDR1 SNHLY and CDR2 FYNNEI. The length of the CDR3 is 13 residues. V shed 10 bases and J shed 3 bases, with 13 bases lying between them.